This T cell receptor (beta chain) stems from a study of T cells after yellow fever vaccination. Study as a whole: Those fractions that held only low numbers of cells were prepared using the SMART-Seq v4 Ultra Low Input RNA kit.

TCRdb re-called the 5' RACE reads through MiXCR, storing one row per CDR3 protein. The table shows a few hundred thousand distinct CDR3 sequences, with around a sixth occurring only once. General study results and limits: Detected again after the booster were most primary-vaccination clones, at 95% to 98% CD4 and approximately 85% CD8.

This clonotype was seen repeatedly, ten times or more. Its cognate antigen is unknown. The CDR3 sequence is 14 residues long. CDR1 is SGHTA, CDR2 FQGNSA, per germline. The V end lost 5 bases, the J end lost 2 bases, and 11 bases lay between the germline ends. The specimen was PBMCs, collected 5 days after the first yellow fever vaccination. This chain connects TRBV7-2 to TRBJ2-3; D uncertain. This TCR was recovered from a man aged 18 to 30 who received the YFV17D yellow fever vaccine. The CDR3 spells CASSSPDHTDTQYF. The CDR3 DNA is TGTGCCAGCAGCAGCCCGGACCACACAGATACGCAGTATTTT.